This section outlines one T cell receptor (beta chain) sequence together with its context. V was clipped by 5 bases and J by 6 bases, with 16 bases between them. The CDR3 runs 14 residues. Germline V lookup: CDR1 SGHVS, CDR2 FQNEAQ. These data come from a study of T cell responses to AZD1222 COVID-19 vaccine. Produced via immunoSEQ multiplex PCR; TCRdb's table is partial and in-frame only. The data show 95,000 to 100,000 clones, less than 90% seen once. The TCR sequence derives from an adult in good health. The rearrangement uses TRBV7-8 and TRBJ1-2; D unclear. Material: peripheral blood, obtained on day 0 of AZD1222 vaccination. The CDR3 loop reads CASSPAGVGHGYTF. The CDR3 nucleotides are TGTGCCAGCAGCCCCGCCGGGGTCGGCCATGGCTACACCTTC.